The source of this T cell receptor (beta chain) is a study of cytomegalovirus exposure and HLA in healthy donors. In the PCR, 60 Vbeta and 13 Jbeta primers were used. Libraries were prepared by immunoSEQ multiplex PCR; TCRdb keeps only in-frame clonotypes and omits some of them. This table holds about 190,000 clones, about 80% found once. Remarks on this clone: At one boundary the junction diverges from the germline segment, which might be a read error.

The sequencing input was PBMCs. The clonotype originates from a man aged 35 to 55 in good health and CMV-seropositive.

Written as DNA, the CDR3 is TGTGCCAGCAGCCACAGGGCAGATCGACAAGAGATCCAGTACTTC. This gives the protein CASSHRADRQEIQYF. The genes are TRBV5-4 and TRBJ2-5, with D perhaps matching TRBD1 (6 bases). Germline V gene lookup returns CDR1 SGHNT and CDR2 YYREEE (reference sequence). The CDR3 consists of 15 residues.